Below, 5 T cell receptor beta chains from the same sample are listed, as sequenced in a study of T-cell reconstitution after alpha-beta-depleted transplantation in children. Preparation of the TCRbeta library was carried out with unique molecular identifiers. TCRdb itself ran the PCR reads through MiXCR, one entry per CDR3 protein. In the table there are approximately 300,000 distinct CDR3 sequences, 11% of which are singletons. Source: peripheral blood, taken 180 days after TCRalphabeta/CD19-depleted stem cell transplant. The receptors originated from a male patient aged 2 to 10 who had a stem cell transplant for chronic granulomatous disease, so the T cells may come from the graft donor.

This clonotype was seen at least ten times. The gene calls are TRBV5-1 and TRBJ2-5; TRBD2 matches at 7 bases. The CDR3 sequence is 15 residues long. The germline V gene has CDR1 SGHRS and CDR2 YFSETQ. The J segment lost 1 base and the V segment lost 0 bases, leaving 3 bases of the junction unmatched. CDR3 region: CASSLGGSVQETQYF. CDR3 coding DNA: TGCGCCAGCAGCTTGGGCGGGAGCGTCCAAGAGACCCAGTACTTC.

The table lists this clonotype with many counts. V gene TRBV29-1 combines with J gene TRBJ2-3; unclear D gene. This CDR3 has 14 residues. Trimming pared 4 bases from V and 1 base from J, leaving 12 bases between. CDR1 is SQVTM and CDR2 is ANQGSEA in the germline V gene. The CDR3 spells CSVGWPLGTDTQYF. DNA for the CDR3: TGCAGCGTTGGATGGCCGTTGGGCACAGATACGCAGTATTTT.

This clonotype was found a few times. V and J are TRBV11-3 and TRBJ2-7; unclear D gene. This CDR3 spans 13 amino acids. Germline V gives CDR1 SGHNT, CDR2 YENEEA. V lost 1 base and J 7 bases, leaving 11 bases between the germline ends. The CDR3 sequence is CASSLVSAAEQYF. Written as DNA, the CDR3 is TGTGCCAGCAGCTTAGTTTCGGCCGCTGAGCAGTACTTC.

At least ten counts were recorded for this clonotype. This chain connects TRBV11-2 to TRBJ1-1; D perhaps matches TRBD1 (5 bases). The CDR3 extends over 14 amino acids. Germline V CDR1 and CDR2: SGHAT, FQNNGV. V was cut by 5 bases and J by 11 bases, with 21 bases left in between. In DNA form, the CDR3 reads TGTGCCAGCAGCCTACGGGACGCCATAAGGGAGGCTTTCTTT. Encoded protein: CASSLRDAIREAFF. Complete variable domain (other parts from reference TRBV11-2 and TRBJ1-1): EAGVAQSPRYKIIEKRQSVAFWCNPISGHATLYWYQQILGQGPKLLIQFQNNGVVDDSQLPKDRFSAERLKGVDSTLKIQPAKLEDSAVYLCASSLRDAIREAFFGQGTRLTVV.

This clonotype was found many times. This sequence joins TRBV20-1 and TRBJ2-5; tentatively, D is TRBD2 (5 bases). The CDR3 has 13 amino acids. Trimming pared 1 base from V and 5 bases from J, leaving 11 bases between. From germline, CDR1 is DFQATT and CDR2 SNEGSKA (reference sequence). The CDR3 DNA is TGCAGTGCTAGAGCAGCGGAGGTGGAGACCCAGTACTTC. Translation gives CSARAAEVETQYF.